Sequencing of this TCR beta chain was carried out in a study of shared clonotypes between healthy human individuals. At the level of the study: Per donor, three plates held CD4 naive cells, three held CD4 memory, two held CD8 naive and one held CD8 memory.

CD4+ cells were split into CD45RA+ naive and CD45RA-negative memory subsets. Germline trimming cut 4 bases from V and 2 bases from J; bases unmatched to any gene: 7. Germline V gene lookup returns CDR1 SGHRS and CDR2 YFSETQ. This CDR3 comprises 16 residues. In the case of this clone: Other DNA variants within this sample encode the same CDR3.

Assay used: immunoSEQ multiplex PCR; TCRdb lists only in-frame clones, some missing. Here the sample spans 600,000 to 750,000 clones, 55% to 75% being singletons. This TCR came from a woman under 40 in good health. Sequenced sample: memory CD4+ T cells sorted from blood. Subset noted: CD45RA-negative fraction. The chain uses TRBV5-1 and TRBJ2-3; 10 nucleotides line up with TRBD2. The CDR3 DNA reads as TGCGCCAGCAGCCTGGGGACTAGCGAATACACAGATACGCAGTATTTT. Amino acids: CASSLGTSEYTDTQYF.